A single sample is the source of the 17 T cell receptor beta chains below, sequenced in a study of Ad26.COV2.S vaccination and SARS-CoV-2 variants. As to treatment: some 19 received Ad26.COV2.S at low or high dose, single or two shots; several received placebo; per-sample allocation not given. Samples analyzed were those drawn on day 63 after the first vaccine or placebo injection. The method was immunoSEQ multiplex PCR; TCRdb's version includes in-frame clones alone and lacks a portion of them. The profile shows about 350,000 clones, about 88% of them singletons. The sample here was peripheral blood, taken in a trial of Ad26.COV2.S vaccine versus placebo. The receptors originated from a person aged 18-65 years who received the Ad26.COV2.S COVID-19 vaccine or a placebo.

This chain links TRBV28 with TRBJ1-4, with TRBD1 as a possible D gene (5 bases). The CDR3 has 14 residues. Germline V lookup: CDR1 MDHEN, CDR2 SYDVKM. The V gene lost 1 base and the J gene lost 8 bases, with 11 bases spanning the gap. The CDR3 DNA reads TGTGCCAGCAGTTTATCTGGGGGAACCGAAAAACTGTTTTTT. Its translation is CASSLSGGTEKLFF.

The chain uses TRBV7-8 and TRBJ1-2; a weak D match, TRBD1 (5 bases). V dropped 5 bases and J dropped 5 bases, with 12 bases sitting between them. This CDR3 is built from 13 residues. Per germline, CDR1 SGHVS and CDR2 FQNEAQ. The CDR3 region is CASSPGGGYGYTF. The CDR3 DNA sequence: TGTGCCAGCAGCCCCGGGGGTGGGTATGGCTACACCTTC.

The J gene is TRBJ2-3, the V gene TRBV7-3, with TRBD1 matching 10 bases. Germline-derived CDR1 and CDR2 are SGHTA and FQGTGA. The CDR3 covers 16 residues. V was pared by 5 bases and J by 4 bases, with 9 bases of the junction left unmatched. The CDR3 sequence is CASSARQGAGADTQYF. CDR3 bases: TGTGCCAGCAGCGCTCGACAGGGGGCCGGGGCAGATACGCAGTATTTT.

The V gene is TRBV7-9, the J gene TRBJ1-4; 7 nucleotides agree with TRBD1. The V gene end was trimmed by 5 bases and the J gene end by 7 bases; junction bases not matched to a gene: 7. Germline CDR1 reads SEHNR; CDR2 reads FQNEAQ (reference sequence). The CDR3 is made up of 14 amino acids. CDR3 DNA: TGTGCCAGCAGCCGGGCGACAGGGAGTGAAAAACTGTTTTTT. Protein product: CASSRATGSEKLFF.

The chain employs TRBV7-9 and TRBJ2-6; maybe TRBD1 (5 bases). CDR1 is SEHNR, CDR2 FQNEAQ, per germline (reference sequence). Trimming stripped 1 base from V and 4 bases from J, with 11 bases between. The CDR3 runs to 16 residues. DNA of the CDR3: TGTGCCAGCAGCTTAGGGGGCCTGATGGGGGCCAACGTCCTGACTTTC. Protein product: CASSLGGLMGANVLTF.

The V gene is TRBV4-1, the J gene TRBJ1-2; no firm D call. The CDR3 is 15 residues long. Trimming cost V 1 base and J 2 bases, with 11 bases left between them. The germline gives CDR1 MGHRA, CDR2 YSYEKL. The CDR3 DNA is TGCGCCAGCAGCCAAGGCTGGACCCCAAACTATGGCTACACCTTC. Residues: CASSQGWTPNYGYTF.

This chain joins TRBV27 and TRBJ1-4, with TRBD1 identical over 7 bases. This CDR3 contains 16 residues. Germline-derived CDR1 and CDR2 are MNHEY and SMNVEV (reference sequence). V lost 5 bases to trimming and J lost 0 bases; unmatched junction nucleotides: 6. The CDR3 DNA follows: TGTGCCAGCAGTCGGATGGGGACAGCAACTAATGAAAAACTGTTTTTT. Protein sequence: CASSRMGTATNEKLFF.

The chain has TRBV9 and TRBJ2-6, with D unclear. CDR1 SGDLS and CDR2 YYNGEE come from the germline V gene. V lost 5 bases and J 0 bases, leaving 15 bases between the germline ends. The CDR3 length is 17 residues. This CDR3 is CASRSSLTSSGANVLTF. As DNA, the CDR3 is TGTGCCAGCAGAAGCTCCCTAACCTCCTCTGGGGCCAACGTCCTGACTTTC.

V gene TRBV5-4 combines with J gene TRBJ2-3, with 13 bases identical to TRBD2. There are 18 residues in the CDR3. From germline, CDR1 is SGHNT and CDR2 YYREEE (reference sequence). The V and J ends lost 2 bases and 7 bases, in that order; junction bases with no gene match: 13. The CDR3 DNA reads TGTGCCAGCAGCTTAGGGGAATCCGGACTAGCGGGAGTGAATACGCAGTATTTT. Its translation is CASSLGESGLAGVNTQYF.

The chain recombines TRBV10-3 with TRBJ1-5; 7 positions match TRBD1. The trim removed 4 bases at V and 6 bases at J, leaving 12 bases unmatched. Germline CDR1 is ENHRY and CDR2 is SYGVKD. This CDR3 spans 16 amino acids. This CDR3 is CAISGNSDRASQPQHF. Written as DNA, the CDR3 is TGTGCCATCAGTGGAAATTCTGACAGGGCTTCTCAGCCCCAGCATTTT.

The CDR3 bases are TGTGCCAGCACCGACGCGGGGGGGCCGCAAGAGACCCAGTACTTC. It codes for CASTDAGGPQETQYF. The gene calls are TRBV6-5 and TRBJ2-5; 9 bases are shared with TRBD2. Germline V gene sequence: CDR1 MNHEY, CDR2 SVGAGI. The CDR3 runs 15 residues. V was clipped by 7 bases and J by 2 bases; unmatched bases: 8.

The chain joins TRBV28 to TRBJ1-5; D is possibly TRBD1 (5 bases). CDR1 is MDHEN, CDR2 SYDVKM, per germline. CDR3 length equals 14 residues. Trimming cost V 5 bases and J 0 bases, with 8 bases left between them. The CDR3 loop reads CASSLDTSNQPQHF. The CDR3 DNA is TGTGCCAGCAGTCTGGACACTAGCAATCAGCCCCAGCATTTT.

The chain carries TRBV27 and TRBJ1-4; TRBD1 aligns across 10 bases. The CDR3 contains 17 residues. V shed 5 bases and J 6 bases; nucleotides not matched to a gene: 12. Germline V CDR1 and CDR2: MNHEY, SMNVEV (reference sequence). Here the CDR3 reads CASSTRRPTGGYEKLFF. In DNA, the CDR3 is TGTGCCAGCAGTACTCGACGCCCGACAGGGGGCTATGAAAAACTGTTTTTT.

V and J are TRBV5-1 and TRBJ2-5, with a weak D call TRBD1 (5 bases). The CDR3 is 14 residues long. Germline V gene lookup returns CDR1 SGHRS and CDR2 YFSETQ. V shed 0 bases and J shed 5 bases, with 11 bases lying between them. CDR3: CASSLEVGAETQYF. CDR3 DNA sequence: TGCGCCAGCAGCTTGGAAGTAGGGGCGGAGACCCAGTACTTC.

CDR3 bases: TGTGCCAGCAGCTCCTACAGGGGAGTCGGGGAGCTGTTTTTT. It specifies CASSSYRGVGELFF. This sequence joins TRBV9 and TRBJ2-2, with 7 bases identical to TRBD1. Germline values: CDR1 SGDLS, CDR2 YYNGEE. This CDR3 is built from 14 residues. V lost 4 bases, J lost 7 bases, and 7 bases stayed unmatched. Based on the CDR3 plus reference TRBV9 and TRBJ2-2, the full variable domain is DSGVTQTPKHLITATGQRVTLRCSPRSGDLSVYWYQQSLDQGLQFLIQYYNGEERAKGNILERFSAQQFPDLHSELNLSSLELGDSALYFCASSSYRGVGELFFGEGSRLTVL.

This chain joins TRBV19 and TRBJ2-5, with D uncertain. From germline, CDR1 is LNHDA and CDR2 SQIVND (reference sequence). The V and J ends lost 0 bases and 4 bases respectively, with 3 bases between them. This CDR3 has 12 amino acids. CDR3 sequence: CASSIEGETQYF. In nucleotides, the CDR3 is TGTGCCAGTAGTATAGAAGGAGAGACCCAGTACTTC.

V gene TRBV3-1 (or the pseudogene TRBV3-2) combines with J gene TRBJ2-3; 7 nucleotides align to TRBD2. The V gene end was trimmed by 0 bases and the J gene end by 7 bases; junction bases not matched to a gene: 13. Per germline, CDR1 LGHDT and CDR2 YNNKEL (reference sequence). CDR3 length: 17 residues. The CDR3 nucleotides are TGTGCCAGCAGCCAAGATCCCAATAGGCCTAGCGGAAATACGCAGTATTTT. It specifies CASSQDPNRPSGNTQYF.